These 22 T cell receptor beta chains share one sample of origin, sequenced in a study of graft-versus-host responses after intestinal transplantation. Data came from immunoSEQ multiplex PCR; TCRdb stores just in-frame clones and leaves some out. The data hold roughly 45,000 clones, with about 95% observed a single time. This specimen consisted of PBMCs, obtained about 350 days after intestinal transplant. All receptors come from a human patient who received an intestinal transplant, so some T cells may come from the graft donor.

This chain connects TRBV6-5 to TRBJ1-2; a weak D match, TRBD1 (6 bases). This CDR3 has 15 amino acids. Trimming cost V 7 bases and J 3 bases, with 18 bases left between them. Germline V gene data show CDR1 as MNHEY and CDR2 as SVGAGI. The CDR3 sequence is CASTQGETGDYGYTF. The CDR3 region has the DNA TGTGCCAGCACCCAAGGGGAGACAGGTGACTATGGCTACACCTTC.

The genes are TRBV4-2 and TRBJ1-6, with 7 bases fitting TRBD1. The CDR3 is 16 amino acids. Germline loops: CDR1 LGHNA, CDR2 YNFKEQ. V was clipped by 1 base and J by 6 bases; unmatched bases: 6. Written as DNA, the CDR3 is TGTGCCAGCAGCCAAGTCAAGGGACAGACTAATTCACCCCTCCACTTT. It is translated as CASSQVKGQTNSPLHF.

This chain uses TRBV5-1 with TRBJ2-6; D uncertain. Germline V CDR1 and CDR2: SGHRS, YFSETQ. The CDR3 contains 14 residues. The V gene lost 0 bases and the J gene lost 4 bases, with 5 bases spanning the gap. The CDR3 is CASSLGLGANVLTF. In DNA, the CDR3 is TGCGCCAGCAGCTTGGGTTTGGGGGCCAACGTCCTGACTTTC.

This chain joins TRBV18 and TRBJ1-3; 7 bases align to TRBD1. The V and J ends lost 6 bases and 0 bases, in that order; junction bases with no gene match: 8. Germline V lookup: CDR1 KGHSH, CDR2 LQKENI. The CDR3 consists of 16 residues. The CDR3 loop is CASSWDSGSSGNTIYF. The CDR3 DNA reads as TGTGCCAGCTCTTGGGACAGCGGAAGCTCTGGAAACACCATATATTTT.

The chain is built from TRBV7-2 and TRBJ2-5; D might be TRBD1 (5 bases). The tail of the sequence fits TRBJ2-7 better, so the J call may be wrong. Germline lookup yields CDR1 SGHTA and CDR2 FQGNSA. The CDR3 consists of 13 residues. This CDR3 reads CASSVRGPYEQYF. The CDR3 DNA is TGTGCCAGCAGCGTTAGGGGCCCCTACGAGCAGTACTTC.

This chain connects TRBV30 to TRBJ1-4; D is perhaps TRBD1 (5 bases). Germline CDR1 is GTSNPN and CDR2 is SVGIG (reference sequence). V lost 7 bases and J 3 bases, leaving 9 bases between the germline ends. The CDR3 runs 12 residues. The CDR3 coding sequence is TGTGCCTTAGGGGTGGCTAATGAAAAACTGTTTTTT. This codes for CALGVANEKLFF.

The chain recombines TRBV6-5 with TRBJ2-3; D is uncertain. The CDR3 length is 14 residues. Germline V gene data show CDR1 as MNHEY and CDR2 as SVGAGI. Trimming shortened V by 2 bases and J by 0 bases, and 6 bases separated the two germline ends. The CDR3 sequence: CASSYGASTDTQYF. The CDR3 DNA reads TGTGCCAGCAGTTACGGAGCTAGCACAGATACGCAGTATTTT.

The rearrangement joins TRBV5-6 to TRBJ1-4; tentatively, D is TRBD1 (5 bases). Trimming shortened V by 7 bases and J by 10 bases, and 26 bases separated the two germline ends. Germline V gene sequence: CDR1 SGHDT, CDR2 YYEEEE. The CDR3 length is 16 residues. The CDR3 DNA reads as TGTGCCAGCGGAAGCCGAAGGGGCCGACGGGGAGGAAAACTGTTTTTT. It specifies CASGSRRGRRGGKLFF.

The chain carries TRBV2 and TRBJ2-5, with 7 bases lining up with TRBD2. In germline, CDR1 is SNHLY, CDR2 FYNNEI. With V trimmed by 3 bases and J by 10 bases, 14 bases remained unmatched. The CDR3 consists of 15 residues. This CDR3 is CASSDVGWGGSDQYF. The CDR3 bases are TGTGCCAGCAGTGACGTGGGCTGGGGGGGATCGGACCAGTACTTC.

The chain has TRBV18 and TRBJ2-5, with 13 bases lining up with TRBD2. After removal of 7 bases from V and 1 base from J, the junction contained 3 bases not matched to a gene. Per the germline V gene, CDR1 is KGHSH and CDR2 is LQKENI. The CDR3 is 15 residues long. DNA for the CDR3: TGTGCCAGCTGCGGGACTAGCGGGGTCCAAGAGACCCAGTACTTC. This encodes CASCGTSGVQETQYF.

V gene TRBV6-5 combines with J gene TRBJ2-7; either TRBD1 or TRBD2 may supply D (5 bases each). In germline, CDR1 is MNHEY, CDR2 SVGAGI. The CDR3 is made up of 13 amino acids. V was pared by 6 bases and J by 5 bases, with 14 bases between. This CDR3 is CASSARAGNEQYF. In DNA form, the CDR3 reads TGTGCCAGCAGCGCGAGGGCAGGGAACGAGCAGTACTTC.

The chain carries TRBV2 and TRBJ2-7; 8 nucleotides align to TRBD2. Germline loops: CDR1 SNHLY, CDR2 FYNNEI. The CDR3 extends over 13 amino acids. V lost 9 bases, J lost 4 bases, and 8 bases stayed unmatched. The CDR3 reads CASRAGAIYEQYF. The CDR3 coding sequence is TGTGCCAGTCGAGCGGGAGCCATATACGAGCAGTACTTC.

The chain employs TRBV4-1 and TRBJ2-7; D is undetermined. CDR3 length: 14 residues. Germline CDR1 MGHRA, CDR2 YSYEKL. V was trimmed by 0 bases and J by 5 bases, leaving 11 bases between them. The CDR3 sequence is CASSQEREGHEQYF. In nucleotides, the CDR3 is TGCGCCAGCAGCCAAGAAAGAGAAGGGCACGAGCAGTACTTC.

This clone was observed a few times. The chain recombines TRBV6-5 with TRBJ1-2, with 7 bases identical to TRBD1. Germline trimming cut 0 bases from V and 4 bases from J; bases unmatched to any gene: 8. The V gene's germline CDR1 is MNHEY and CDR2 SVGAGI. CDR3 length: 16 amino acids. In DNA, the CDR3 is TGTGCCAGCAGTTACTCCTCGACAGGGAGGGTCTATGGCTACACCTTC. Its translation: CASSYSSTGRVYGYTF.

The CDR3 region is CASSVVGGGKHEQFF. In nucleotides, the CDR3 is TGTGCCAGCAGCGTGGTAGGCGGGGGAAAGCATGAGCAGTTCTTC. The chain recombines TRBV9 with TRBJ2-1; 7 bases agree with TRBD2. Germline CDR1 SGDLS, CDR2 YYNGEE. V shed 2 bases and J 8 bases; nucleotides not matched to a gene: 10. CDR3 length: 15 residues.

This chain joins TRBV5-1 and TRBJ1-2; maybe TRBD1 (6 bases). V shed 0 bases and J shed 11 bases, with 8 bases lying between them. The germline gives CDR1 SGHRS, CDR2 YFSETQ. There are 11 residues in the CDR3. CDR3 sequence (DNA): TGCGCCAGCAGCTTGGAGGGGGTTTACACCTTC. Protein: CASSLEGVYTF.

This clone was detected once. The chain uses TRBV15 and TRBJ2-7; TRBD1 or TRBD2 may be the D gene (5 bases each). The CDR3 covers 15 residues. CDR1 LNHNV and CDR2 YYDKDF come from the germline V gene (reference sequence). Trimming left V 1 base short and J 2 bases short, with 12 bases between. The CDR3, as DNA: TGTGCCACCAGCAGAGCTGGGACGACAGCCTACGAGCAGTACTTC. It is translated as CATSRAGTTAYEQYF.

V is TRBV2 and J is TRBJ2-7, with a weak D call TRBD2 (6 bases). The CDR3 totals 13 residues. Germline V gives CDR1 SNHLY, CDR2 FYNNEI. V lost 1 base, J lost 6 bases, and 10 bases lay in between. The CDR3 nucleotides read TGTGCCAGCAGTGAAGGGCTCGGGGGCGAGCAGTACTTC. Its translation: CASSEGLGGEQYF.

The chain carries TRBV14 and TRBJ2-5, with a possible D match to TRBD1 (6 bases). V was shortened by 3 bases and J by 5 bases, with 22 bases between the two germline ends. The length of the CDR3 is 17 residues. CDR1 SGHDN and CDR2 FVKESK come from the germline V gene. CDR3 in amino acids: CASSHTGQNLPKETQYF. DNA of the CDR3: TGTGCCAGCAGCCATACCGGACAGAACCTCCCAAAGGAGACCCAGTACTTC.

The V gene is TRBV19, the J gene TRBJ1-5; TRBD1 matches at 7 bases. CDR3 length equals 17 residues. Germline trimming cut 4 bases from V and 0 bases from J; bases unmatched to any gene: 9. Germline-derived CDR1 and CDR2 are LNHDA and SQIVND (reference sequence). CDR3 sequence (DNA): TGTGCCAGTAGTACTTTACCGGGACAGTATAGCAATCAGCCCCAGCATTTT. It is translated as CASSTLPGQYSNQPQHF.

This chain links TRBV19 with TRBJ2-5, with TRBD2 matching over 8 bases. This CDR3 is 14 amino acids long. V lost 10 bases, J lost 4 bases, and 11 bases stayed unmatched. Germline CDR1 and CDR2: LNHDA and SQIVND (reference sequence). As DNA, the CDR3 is TGTGCCACCAGGTCAGAGGGACTAGGAGAGACCCAGTACTTC. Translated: CATRSEGLGETQYF.

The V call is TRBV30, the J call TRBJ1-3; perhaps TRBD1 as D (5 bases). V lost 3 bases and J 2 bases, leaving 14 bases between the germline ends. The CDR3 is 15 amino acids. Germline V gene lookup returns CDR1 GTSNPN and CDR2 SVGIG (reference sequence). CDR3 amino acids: CAWSGTEAAGNTIYF. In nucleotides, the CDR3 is TGTGCCTGGAGCGGGACCGAGGCAGCTGGAAACACCATATATTTT.